These 20 T cell receptor beta chains share one sample of origin, sequenced in a study of T cells in Graves' hyperthyroidism and ophthalmopathy. Researchers took RNA transcripts and amplified the TCR beta CDR3 regions from them. Initially, a first-round RT-PCR of the TCR CDR3 employed the HTBI primer set. One entry per CDR3 protein, called by TCRdb with MiXCR from the multiplex PCR reads. The sample includes fewer than 650,000 distinct CDR3 sequences, 11% to 15% of them seen just once. Source material: blood. All receptors come from a woman aged 25 to 39 with Graves' hyperthyroidism that later progressed to Graves' ophthalmopathy.

This clonotype was counted ten times or more. V is TRBV7-3 and J is TRBJ2-1; 15 bases match TRBD2. The CDR3 extends over 18 amino acids. Germline CDR1 is SGHTA and CDR2 is FQGTGA. After removal of 2 bases from V and 0 bases from J, the junction contained 2 bases not matched to a gene. In nucleotides, the CDR3 is TGTGCCAGCAGCTTAGGACTAGCGGGAGGGATCTCCTACAATGAGCAGTTCTTC. Translating gives CASSLGLAGGISYNEQFF.

J is TRBJ2-2 and V is TRBV20-1; D is unresolved. The CDR3 extends over 13 amino acids. V shed 1 base and J shed 1 base, with 4 bases lying between them. CDR1 is DFQATT and CDR2 is SNEGSKA in the germline V gene (reference sequence). CDR3 loop: CSARGENTGELFF. The CDR3 DNA reads as TGCAGTGCTAGAGGAGAGAACACCGGGGAGCTGTTTTTT.

The rearrangement joins TRBV5-6 to TRBJ1-2; maybe TRBD1 (6 bases). The germline V gene encodes CDR1 SGHDT and CDR2 YYEEEE. The CDR3 totals 17 residues. The germline V and J ends were trimmed by 4 bases and 2 bases, with 21 bases remaining between them. CDR3 region: CASSPGQFRFPNYGYTF. The CDR3 DNA follows: TGTGCCAGCAGCCCCGGACAGTTTCGTTTCCCAAACTATGGCTACACCTTC.

This clonotype appeared many times. The chain couples TRBV7-9 to TRBJ2-5; D perhaps matches TRBD1 (5 bases). This CDR3 spans 13 amino acids. Germline values: CDR1 SEHNR, CDR2 FQNEAQ (reference sequence). Trimming took off 6 bases at V and 5 bases at J, with 13 bases between the two ends. This CDR3 reads CASSPSGFETQYF. The CDR3 bases are TGTGCCAGCAGTCCGTCAGGGTTTGAGACCCAGTACTTC.

This clonotype was counted only a few times. The V and J genes are TRBV6-1 and TRBJ1-2; no clear D. The CDR3 is 16 residues long. Germline values: CDR1 MNHNS, CDR2 SASEGT. Trimming removed 6 bases at V and 6 bases at J, with 23 bases between. CDR3 in amino acids: CASSPPAARADDGYTF. The CDR3 DNA reads as TGTGCCAGCAGCCCACCGGCTGCACGGGCCGACGATGGCTACACCTTC.

This clonotype was seen at least ten times. This chain uses TRBV10-1 with TRBJ2-5; 13 bases agree with TRBD2. The junction had 4 bases not matched to a gene; V was cut back by 6 bases and J by 3 bases. The CDR3 is made up of 15 amino acids. Germline assignment: CDR1 WNHNN and CDR2 SYGVQD (reference sequence). The CDR3 coding sequence is TGCGCCAGCAGCGGAGGACTAGCGGGGGAAGAGACCCAGTACTTC. It translates to CASSGGLAGEETQYF.

This clonotype was recorded many times. The chain links TRBV29-1 to TRBJ1-1; TRBD1 matches at 9 bases. The CDR3 has 14 amino acids. V shed 5 bases and J 3 bases; nucleotides not matched to a gene: 7. Germline-derived CDR1 and CDR2 are SQVTM and ANQGSEA. Here the CDR3 reads CSVLPWTGDTEAFF. In DNA form, the CDR3 reads TGCAGCGTTCTCCCGTGGACAGGGGACACTGAAGCTTTCTTT. Filled out from reference TRBV29-1 and TRBJ1-1, the complete variable domain reads SAVISQKPSRDICQRGTSLTIQCQVDSQVTMMFWYRQQPGQSLTLIATANQGSEATYESGFVIDKFPISRPNLTFSTLTVSNMSPEDSSIYLCSVLPWTGDTEAFFGQGTRLTVV.

The gene calls are TRBV29-1 and TRBJ2-6; D gene ambiguous. The CDR3 consists of 17 residues. CDR1 and CDR2 (germline): SQVTM, ANQGSEA. V lost 3 bases, J lost 0 bases, and 15 bases lay in between. The CDR3 protein is CSVEVILTSSGANVLTF. CDR3 bases: TGCAGCGTTGAGGTCATCTTAACAAGCTCTGGGGCCAACGTCCTGACTTTC.

This clonotype has at least ten counts. The V call is TRBV10-3, the J call TRBJ1-1; D is ambiguous. The CDR3 is 12 residues long. Germline values: CDR1 ENHRY, CDR2 SYGVKD. The V end was cut by 8 bases, the J end by 4 bases, with 11 bases between. The CDR3 DNA reads as TGTGCCATCCCGTGTTCGGCCACTGAAGCTTTCTTT. As protein: CAIPCSATEAFF.

This clonotype showed up many times. This chain links TRBV11-2 with TRBJ2-3; no definite D call. Trimming left V 4 bases short and J 2 bases short, with 4 bases between. The CDR3 length is 12 residues. Per germline, CDR1 SGHAT and CDR2 FQNNGV. The CDR3 spells CASSSVTDTQYF. DNA of the CDR3: TGTGCCAGCAGCTCCGTCACAGATACGCAGTATTTT.

The gene calls are TRBV7-2 and TRBJ1-1, with TRBD1 matching 8 bases. V shed 2 bases and J 0 bases; nucleotides not matched to a gene: 11. Per the germline V gene, CDR1 is SGHTA and CDR2 is FQGNSA. This CDR3 is built from 18 residues. CDR3 nucleotide sequence: TGTGCCAGCAGCTTAAGGACAGGGATAGTAAGGGTGAACACTGAAGCTTTCTTT. As protein: CASSLRTGIVRVNTEAFF.

This clonotype was seen a handful of times. The gene calls are TRBV6-1 and TRBJ2-1; 9 bases are shared with TRBD2. The CDR3 runs to 13 residues. Germline lookup yields CDR1 MNHNS and CDR2 SASEGT. Losses at the gene ends were 10 bases for V and 6 bases for J; bases not matched to a gene: 7. The CDR3 bases are TGTGCCATCAGGCGGGAGGGGGGCAATGAGCAGTTCTTC. It translates to CAIRREGGNEQFF.

This clonotype appeared many times. The J gene is TRBJ1-4, the V gene TRBV7-9; unclear D gene. Trimming left V 8 bases short and J 4 bases short, with 14 bases between. CDR1 is SEHNR, CDR2 FQNEAQ, per germline (reference sequence). The CDR3 has 14 amino acids. CDR3 region: CASQTAVLNEKLFF. The CDR3 DNA reads TGTGCCAGCCAAACAGCCGTCCTTAATGAAAAACTGTTTTTT.

In this sample, this clonotype turned up many times. The rearrangement uses TRBV19 and TRBJ2-2, with 9 bases that match TRBD2. CDR3 size: 16 residues. The germline gives CDR1 LNHDA, CDR2 SQIVND (reference sequence). The V segment lost 5 bases and the J segment 4 bases; nucleotides outside the gene matches: 8. The CDR3 sequence is CASSDGSGRVTGELFF. CDR3 coding DNA: TGTGCCAGTAGTGATGGTAGCGGGAGAGTCACCGGGGAGCTGTTTTTT.

This clonotype was seen many times. This rearrangement joins TRBV4-1 to TRBJ2-1; no reliable D call. Germline V gives CDR1 MGHRA, CDR2 YSYEKL. The CDR3 has 15 residues. The V and J ends lost 6 bases and 11 bases respectively, with 23 bases between them. CDR3: CASRLAAELGIQQFF. The CDR3 bases are TGCGCCAGCAGACTCGCCGCGGAGCTAGGTATTCAGCAGTTCTTC.

This clonotype has a count of ten or more. This chain joins TRBV28 and TRBJ2-1; D is perhaps TRBD1 (5 bases). Per germline, CDR1 MDHEN and CDR2 SYDVKM. This CDR3 region has 15 residues. Trimming removed 2 bases at V and 9 bases at J, with 17 bases between. CDR3 sequence (DNA): TGTGCCAGCAGTTTAAGGCAGGGATCGGTAGGTGAGCAGTTCTTC. Its translation is CASSLRQGSVGEQFF. The whole variable domain, filled in from reference TRBV28 and TRBJ2-1, reads DVKVTQSSRYLVKRTGEKVFLECVQDMDHENMFWYRQDPGLGLRLIYFSYDVKMKEKGDIPEGYSVSREKKERFSLILESASTNQTSMYLCASSLRQGSVGEQFFGPGTRLTVL.

This clonotype was recorded at least ten times. This chain connects TRBV6-1 to TRBJ1-2, with D uncertain. Germline CDR1 reads MNHNS; CDR2 reads SASEGT. The CDR3 is 14 amino acids. The V and J ends lost 8 bases and 4 bases respectively, with 17 bases between them. CDR3 DNA: TGTGCCAGCGGCGGGCTGCCCATAGGCTATGGCTACACCTTC. Its translation: CASGGLPIGYGYTF.

This clonotype has a count of ten or more. In DNA form, the CDR3 reads TGTGCCAGCAGCTTCTATCAGGGGGCAGGAGATACGCAGTATTTT. It encodes CASSFYQGAGDTQYF. The rearrangement uses TRBV5-6 and TRBJ2-3; 8 bases map to TRBD1. V shed 2 bases and J 5 bases; nucleotides not matched to a gene: 7. The CDR3 spans 15 residues. CDR1 is SGHDT, CDR2 YYEEEE, per germline.

V and J are TRBV27 and TRBJ1-5, with a possible D match to TRBD1 (6 bases). V was clipped by 7 bases and J by 2 bases, with 12 bases between them. This CDR3 is 14 amino acids long. CDR1 MNHEY and CDR2 SMNVEV come from the germline V gene (reference sequence). CDR3 in amino acids: CASKQGLGNQPQHF. CDR3 nucleotides: TGTGCCAGCAAGCAGGGGCTGGGCAATCAGCCCCAGCATTTT.

The chain is built from TRBV12-5 and TRBJ2-1; unclear D gene. The DNA end favors TRBJ2-7, so the J call may be wrong. The CDR3 loop spans 12 amino acids. Germline assignment: CDR1 LGHNT and CDR2 FRNRAP. This CDR3 reads CASGLDYNEQYF. The DNA of the CDR3 is TGTGCTAGTGGTTTAGATTACAATGAGCAGTACTTC.